The 8 T cell receptor beta chains below come from one sample, sequenced in a study of blood T cell repertoires in COVID-19. TCRdb keeps only in-frame clones here, not all; method: immunoSEQ multiplex PCR. Of about 130,000 clones listed, around 85% were seen once; the top ten hold around 4.5%. What was sequenced was peripheral blood. These receptors originate from a human donor in a cohort sampled during active COVID-19.

The chain carries TRBV30 and TRBJ1-5; a possible D gene is TRBD1 (5 bases). Trimming pared 2 bases from V and 2 bases from J, leaving 16 bases between. The CDR3 has 16 residues. Germline V gene sequence: CDR1 GTSNPN, CDR2 SVGIG (reference sequence). CDR3 amino acids: CAWSTPGGIGNQPQHF. The DNA of the CDR3 is TGTGCCTGGAGTACCCCGGGGGGGATTGGCAATCAGCCCCAGCATTTT.

V and J are TRBV19 and TRBJ2-3, with TRBD1 identical over 7 bases. The V gene's germline CDR1 is LNHDA and CDR2 SQIVND (reference sequence). V lost 4 bases, J lost 4 bases, and 11 bases stayed unmatched. The CDR3 is made up of 16 amino acids. CDR3 bases: TGTGCCAGTAGTAGCCCTCAAGGGGGCTGGGCAGATACGCAGTATTTT. This gives the protein CASSSPQGGWADTQYF.

V gene TRBV5-4 combines with J gene TRBJ2-1, with D possibly being TRBD2 (6 bases). Germline V gives CDR1 SGHNT, CDR2 YYREEE (reference sequence). V was clipped by 2 bases and J by 7 bases, with 7 bases between them. This CDR3 has 12 amino acids. The CDR3 here is CASSFAGNEQFF. The CDR3 region has the DNA TGTGCCAGCAGCTTTGCGGGGAATGAGCAGTTCTTC.

In its sample, this clone was seen a few times. The DNA of the CDR3 is TGCGCCAGCAGCCTGGGACAAAGAGATGGCTACACCTTC. Amino acids: CASSLGQRDGYTF. This chain connects TRBV5-1 to TRBJ1-2; TRBD1 might be the D (6 bases). V shed 4 bases and J shed 6 bases, with 13 bases lying between them. Germline CDR1 reads SGHRS; CDR2 reads YFSETQ. The CDR3 runs to 13 residues.

This chain connects TRBV7-2 to TRBJ1-1, with 8 bases identical to TRBD1. The CDR3 totals 15 residues. Trimming took 4 bases from V and 6 from J; bases not matched to a gene: 10. From germline, CDR1 is SGHTA and CDR2 FQGNSA. CDR3 sequence: CASSSRQGFGAEAFF. CDR3 nucleotide sequence: TGTGCCAGCAGCTCTAGACAGGGGTTCGGCGCTGAAGCTTTCTTT. The whole variable domain, filled in from reference TRBV7-2 and TRBJ1-1, reads GAGVSQSPSNKVTEKGKDVELRCDPISGHTALYWYRQSLGQGLEFLIYFQGNSAPDKSGLPSDRFSAERTGGSVSTLTIQRTQQEDSAVYLCASSSRQGFGAEAFFGQGTRLTVV.

The chain is built from TRBV6-5 and TRBJ2-1; 8 bases align to TRBD1. The CDR3 is 13 residues long. V lost 5 bases to trimming and J lost 16 bases; unmatched junction nucleotides: 13. Germline CDR1 reads MNHEY; CDR2 reads SVGAGI. The CDR3 spells CASSQYEDRAYFF. The CDR3 nucleotides read TGTGCCAGCAGTCAGTACGAGGACAGGGCGTACTTCTTC.

The chain carries TRBV4-3 and TRBJ2-7; 9 bases are a match to TRBD2. J was trimmed by 0 bases and V by 1 base; bases with no gene match: 1. This CDR3 comprises 15 residues. Germline CDR1 LGHNA, CDR2 YSLEER. The CDR3 is CASSQGAGGSYEQYF. The CDR3 DNA reads as TGCGCCAGCAGCCAAGGAGCGGGGGGCTCCTACGAGCAGTACTTC.

The chain couples TRBV9 to TRBJ2-3; a weak D match, TRBD2 (7 bases). Germline values: CDR1 SGDLS, CDR2 YYNGEE. Trimming left V 4 bases short and J 2 bases short, with 17 bases between. The CDR3 contains 16 residues. CDR3 protein: CASSPREGGATDTQYF. The CDR3 DNA reads as TGTGCCAGCAGCCCCCGGGAAGGGGGGGCCACAGATACGCAGTATTTT.